Presented here are 20 T cell receptor beta chains from one specimen sequenced in a study of blood T cell repertoires in COVID-19 (dated by TCRdb to 2018 to 2021). Libraries came from the immunoSEQ multiplex PCR assay. TCRdb re-hosts the immuneACCESS table, in-frame sequences only. Its copies lack some clones; in the studies checked, an unresolved V gene accounts for under half of them, and the cause for the rest is not known. This sample holds 46,000 or so clones; more than 90% were observed only once. The ten largest clones represent around 20% of the sample. The sample comprised peripheral blood. All receptors come from a man between 65 and 80 years old with active COVID-19.

This clone was observed once. The chain carries TRBV14 and TRBJ1-4; D gene uncertain. The length of the CDR3 is 18 residues. Germline V lookup: CDR1 SGHDN, CDR2 FVKESK. The V and J ends lost 4 bases and 0 bases respectively, with 18 bases between them. DNA of the CDR3: TGTGCCAGCAGCCCAAGACACAGTTCTATTGCAACTAATGAAAAACTGTTTTTT. It specifies CASSPRHSSIATNEKLFF.

V usage is TRBV2 and J usage is TRBJ2-7, with 8 bases matching TRBD1. Trimming removed 8 bases from V and 4 bases from J; junction bases left unmatched: 10. Germline V gene lookup returns CDR1 SNHLY and CDR2 FYNNEI. The CDR3 spans 14 residues. As DNA, the CDR3 is TGTGCCAGCGGCATGGCAGGGGGCTCATACGAGCAGTACTTC. It codes for CASGMAGGSYEQYF.

This chain connects TRBV28 to TRBJ2-1; D is possibly TRBD2 (5 bases). V shed 10 bases and J shed 3 bases, with 13 bases lying between them. Germline values: CDR1 MDHEN, CDR2 SYDVKM. The CDR3 has 13 amino acids. DNA of the CDR3: TGTGCCATTTGTGGACTGAACTACAATGAGCAGTTCTTC. It is translated as CAICGLNYNEQFF.

The J gene is TRBJ1-5, the V gene TRBV6-6, with D maybe TRBD1 (5 bases). V dropped 8 bases and J dropped 9 bases, with 17 bases sitting between them. The CDR3 consists of 13 residues. Germline V lookup: CDR1 MNHNY, CDR2 SVGAGI (reference sequence). The CDR3 sequence: CASLMVAGGPQHF. CDR3 bases: TGTGCCAGCCTGATGGTAGCCGGGGGGCCCCAGCATTTT.

V is TRBV27 and J is TRBJ2-1; tentative D call: TRBD1 (5 bases). The germline V gene has CDR1 MNHEY and CDR2 SMNVEV (reference sequence). The CDR3 spans 15 residues. Trimming left V 7 bases short and J 1 base short, with 14 bases between. CDR3 bases: TGTGCCAGCAACGCCCCAGGGAAGTCCTACAATGAGCAGTTCTTC. Amino acid sequence: CASNAPGKSYNEQFF.

In its sample, this clone was seen once. The chain joins TRBV9 to TRBJ2-5, with D maybe TRBD2 (6 bases). Trimming left V 4 bases short and J 1 base short, with 17 bases between. The CDR3 is made up of 16 amino acids. Germline V gives CDR1 SGDLS, CDR2 YYNGEE. The chain's CDR3 is CASSPRIGGIQETQYF. In nucleotides, the CDR3 is TGTGCCAGCAGCCCGAGGATCGGGGGAATCCAAGAGACCCAGTACTTC.

The genes are TRBV5-6 and TRBJ1-2; weak D call: TRBD1 (5 bases). The CDR3 consists of 14 residues. V lost 4 bases and J 4 bases, leaving 14 bases between the germline ends. Germline values: CDR1 SGHDT, CDR2 YYEEEE. The CDR3 protein is CASSPPRQSYGYTF. CDR3 nucleotides: TGTGCCAGCAGCCCCCCGCGACAGAGCTATGGCTACACCTTC.

This chain links TRBV7-3 with TRBJ2-1, with 8 bases that match TRBD2. The CDR3 covers 15 residues. The V segment lost 5 bases and the J segment 7 bases; nucleotides outside the gene matches: 10. Per germline, CDR1 SGHTA and CDR2 FQGTGA. CDR3 sequence: CASSVGGLARNEQFF. CDR3 nucleotide sequence: TGTGCCAGCAGCGTAGGAGGACTAGCCAGAAATGAGCAGTTCTTC.

The chain recombines TRBV14 with TRBJ1-1, with TRBD1 identical over 8 bases. V was clipped by 5 bases and J by 4 bases; unmatched bases: 3. Germline lookup yields CDR1 SGHDN and CDR2 FVKESK. The CDR3 is made up of 13 amino acids. Written as DNA, the CDR3 is TGTGCCAGCAGCGGACAGGGAATCACTGAAGCTTTCTTT. Encoded protein: CASSGQGITEAFF.

The V and J genes are TRBV5-5 and TRBJ1-2; unclear D gene. Trimming pared 0 bases from V and 7 bases from J, leaving 19 bases between. Germline CDR1 SGHKS, CDR2 YYEKEE (reference sequence). The CDR3 sequence is 16 residues long. CDR3 protein: CASSLVRPGTTRGYTF. CDR3 DNA: TGTGCCAGCAGCTTGGTTCGTCCAGGCACCACGCGTGGCTACACCTTC.

In DNA form, the CDR3 reads TGTGCCAGCAGCCCCGGGACAGTGCACGAGCAGTACTTC. It encodes CASSPGTVHEQYF. The chain employs TRBV12-3 or TRBV12-4 and TRBJ2-7; 7 nucleotides line up with TRBD1. The CDR3 spans 13 residues. The V segment lost 6 bases and the J segment 5 bases; nucleotides outside the gene matches: 7.

The rearrangement links TRBV18 to TRBJ1-5, with TRBD1 matching 7 bases. The J segment lost 8 bases and the V segment lost 4 bases, leaving 5 bases of the junction unmatched. Germline assignment: CDR1 KGHSH and CDR2 LQKENI. This CDR3 has 13 residues. The CDR3 is CASSRQGNEPQHF. CDR3 DNA sequence: TGTGCCAGCTCACGACAGGGAAACGAGCCCCAGCATTTT.

CDR3 region: CASSAGVANEQFF. Written as DNA, the CDR3 is TGTGCCAGCAGCGCAGGGGTAGCCAATGAGCAGTTCTTC. This chain joins TRBV6-5 and TRBJ2-1; weak D call: TRBD1 (6 bases). V was pared by 6 bases and J by 6 bases, with 12 bases between. The CDR3 consists of 13 residues. Looked up from germline, CDR1 is MNHEY and CDR2 is SVGAGI.

The chain combines TRBV7-2 with TRBJ2-3, with 11 positions matching TRBD2. V lost 5 bases and J lost 6; bases outside the gene matches: 10. CDR1 SGHTA and CDR2 FQGNSA come from the germline V gene. CDR3 length: 16 residues. The CDR3 here is CASSPALAGGRDTQYF. In DNA form, the CDR3 reads TGTGCCAGCAGCCCCGCGCTAGCGGGAGGTCGGGATACGCAGTATTTT.

The chain links TRBV4-2 to TRBJ1-1; 7 bases are a match to TRBD1. This CDR3 spans 17 amino acids. Germline trimming cut 2 bases from V and 1 base from J; bases unmatched to any gene: 10. From germline, CDR1 is LGHNA and CDR2 YNFKEQ. The CDR3 reads CASSQRLRGRANTEAFF. The CDR3 bases are TGTGCCAGCAGCCAACGGTTGAGGGGGCGGGCGAACACTGAAGCTTTCTTT.

The chain joins TRBV6-5 to TRBJ2-1; 10 bases line up with TRBD1. Per germline, CDR1 MNHEY and CDR2 SVGAGI. Losses at the gene ends were 6 bases for V and 3 bases for J; bases not matched to a gene: 5. The CDR3 totals 15 residues. The CDR3 region has the DNA TGTGCCAGCAGACGTGACAGGGGGCACTACAATGAGCAGTTCTTC. It is translated as CASRRDRGHYNEQFF.

CDR3 nucleotides: TGTGCCAGCAGTACCCGGGGACAGGGAATTGGCTACACCTTC. Protein product: CASSTRGQGIGYTF. This sequence joins TRBV6-5 and TRBJ1-2; 9 nucleotides agree with TRBD1. V was pared by 5 bases and J by 7 bases, with 8 bases of the junction left unmatched. Germline V gene sequence: CDR1 MNHEY, CDR2 SVGAGI. The CDR3 runs to 14 residues.

The gene calls are TRBV6-5 and TRBJ1-4; D perhaps matches TRBD1 (5 bases). The V end lost 10 bases, the J end lost 4 bases, and 10 bases lay between the germline ends. Germline lookup yields CDR1 MNHEY and CDR2 SVGAGI. The CDR3 sequence is 12 residues long. The CDR3 protein is CATSRGNEKLFF. DNA of the CDR3: TGTGCCACCTCAAGGGGTAATGAAAAACTGTTTTTT.

V is TRBV7-2 and J is TRBJ2-3; 7 bases fit TRBD2. This CDR3 is 15 amino acids long. CDR1 and CDR2 from the germline V gene are SGHTA and FQGNSA. V dropped 1 base and J dropped 4; count of bases not matched to a gene: 5. CDR3 coding DNA: TGTGCCAGCAGCTTAGTGGGGCTAGCGGCAGATACGCAGTATTTT. Protein product: CASSLVGLAADTQYF.

This rearrangement joins TRBV5-6 to TRBJ1-2; TRBD1 agrees at 7 bases. Germline V gene lookup returns CDR1 SGHDT and CDR2 YYEEEE. With V trimmed by 2 bases and J by 6 bases, 4 bases remained unmatched. CDR3 length: 13 amino acids. The CDR3 DNA reads as TGTGCCAGCAGCTTCAACAGGGGCGATGGCTACACCTTC. Translation: CASSFNRGDGYTF.